Below are 27 T cell receptor beta chains sequenced from a single sample in a study of blood T cells in healthy people across ages. A J-beta primer mix and a sample-barcoded 5' primer were used in a second PCR of roughly 6 to 11 cycles. One entry per CDR3 protein results from TCRdb running MiXCR on the 5' RACE reads. The sample comprises around 1,500,000 distinct CDR3 sequences, 28% of which are singletons, and less than 9.5% rests with the top ten. Sequenced sample: blood. Receptors originate from a young woman in good health.

The chain couples TRBV29-1 to TRBJ1-1; D uncertain. The V and J ends lost 6 bases and 6 bases respectively, with 17 bases between them. Germline CDR1 reads SQVTM; CDR2 reads ANQGSEA. CDR3 length equals 13 residues. The CDR3 DNA reads TGCAGCGTCCGTTCCAGGCCGGACGCTGAAGCTTTCTTT. Translating gives CSVRSRPDAEAFF.

On this clonotype itself: Since a much larger clone is just one base distant, this may be a read error. The chain couples TRBV5-1 to TRBJ2-7; tentatively, D is TRBD1 or TRBD2 (6 bases each). Germline lookup yields CDR1 SGHRS and CDR2 YFSETQ. This CDR3 comprises 17 residues. The CDR3 protein is CASNLASKIWGAYEQYF. The CDR3 DNA follows: TGCGCCAGCAACTTGGCCTCGAAAATCTGGGGGGCTTACGAGCAGTACTTC. The whole variable domain, filled in from reference TRBV5-1 and TRBJ2-7, reads KAGVTQTPRYLIKTRGQQVTLSCSPISGHRSVSWYQQTPGQGLQFLFEYFSETQRNKGNFPGRFSGRQFSNSRSEMNVSTLELGDSALYLCASNLASKIWGAYEQYFGPGTRLTVT.

With regard to this clonotype: A much larger clone lies one base from this, so it may be a read error. The V and J genes are TRBV6-5 and TRBJ1-1; no clear D. CDR1 and CDR2 (germline): MNHEY, SVGAGI. The CDR3 spans 12 residues. The CDR3 is CASRTANTGAFF. As DNA, the CDR3 is TGTGCCAGCAGGACGGCGAACACTGGAGCTTTCTTT.

In this sample, this clonotype turned up many times. The chain recombines TRBV7-2 with TRBJ1-1, with TRBD1 matching 8 bases. The CDR3 totals 14 residues. V lost 4 bases and J lost 4; bases outside the gene matches: 5. Germline CDR1 reads SGHTA; CDR2 reads FQGNSA. CDR3 loop: CASSSYRGSTEAFF. In nucleotides, the CDR3 is TGTGCCAGCAGCTCCTACAGGGGGAGCACTGAAGCTTTCTTT.

V and J are TRBV9 and TRBJ2-4; 7 nucleotides agree with TRBD1. Unmatched junction bases numbered 11, after V lost 3 bases and J lost 5 bases. The germline gives CDR1 SGDLS, CDR2 YYNGEE. The CDR3 spans 16 residues. The CDR3 loop reads CASSAPPGQGENIQYF. As DNA, the CDR3 is TGTGCCAGCAGCGCCCCCCCCGGGCAGGGGGAAAACATTCAGTACTTC.

This clonotype was detected a few times. The CDR3: CSAREVVGYTF. As DNA, the CDR3 is TGCAGTGCTAGAGAGGTAGTAGGCTACACCTTC. The chain joins TRBV20-1 to TRBJ1-2; D uncertain. Germline CDR1 is DFQATT and CDR2 is SNEGSKA (reference sequence). The CDR3 extends over 11 amino acids. V was pared by 0 bases and J by 8 bases, with 7 bases between.

In its sample, this clonotype was seen a few times. The V gene is TRBV7-9, the J gene TRBJ1-1, with D unclear. The germline CDR1 and CDR2 sequences are SEHNR and FQNEAQ (reference sequence). The CDR3 sequence is 13 residues long. V dropped 5 bases and J dropped 6 bases, with 13 bases sitting between them. CDR3 amino acids: CASSPTGRPEAFF. The CDR3 coding sequence is TGTGCCAGCAGCCCCACCGGGAGGCCTGAAGCTTTCTTT.

Note on this clonotype: Possible read error: a much larger clone is one base away. The chain couples TRBV9 to TRBJ2-4, with unresolved D. Germline V gene data show CDR1 as SGDLS and CDR2 as YYNGEE. The CDR3 covers 15 residues. Trimming removed 5 bases at V and 3 bases at J, with 15 bases between. The CDR3 here is CASSPGVLVKNIQYF. The CDR3 DNA reads TGTGCCAGCAGTCCTGGGGTTCTAGTCAAAAACATTCAGTACTTC.

The sample holds a few counts of this clonotype. This chain links TRBV29-1 with TRBJ2-3; perhaps TRBD1 as D (6 bases). Between the trimmed V and J ends, which lost 4 bases and 3 bases, there was a span of 11 bases. Germline assignment: CDR1 SQVTM and CDR2 ANQGSEA. The CDR3 runs 13 residues. The CDR3 is CSVVPGTTDTQYF. The CDR3 nucleotides read TGCAGCGTTGTACCCGGGACAACAGATACGCAGTATTTT.

The gene calls are TRBV7-9 and TRBJ1-6; D is perhaps TRBD1 (6 bases). V gave up 5 bases and J gave up 10 bases, with 18 bases separating them. Germline CDR1 is SEHNR and CDR2 is FQNEAQ (reference sequence). The CDR3 covers 15 residues. CDR3 nucleotides: TGTGCCAGCAGCATCTTCTCAGGGGTGGAATCACCCCTCCACTTT. Its translation is CASSIFSGVESPLHF.

With respect to this clonotype: A much larger clone lies a single base off, so this may be a read error. V usage is TRBV12-3 or TRBV12-4 and J usage is TRBJ2-7, with TRBD2 matching 7 bases. The tail of the sequence fits TRBJ2-5 better, so the J call may be wrong. The CDR3 spans 15 residues. The CDR3 loop reads CASSPREDERETQYF. In nucleotides, the CDR3 is TGTGCCAGCAGTCCCCGGGAGGACGAGAGGGAGACCCAGTACTTC.

CDR3 sequence (DNA): TGTGCCAGCAGCCACCCCAGGGTAGCGCTGGAGGCCCAGTACTTC. Amino acids: CASSHPRVALEAQYF. The chain uses TRBV3-1 and TRBJ2-5; D may match TRBD1 or TRBD2 (5 bases each). Germline V gene lookup returns CDR1 LGHDT and CDR2 YNNKEL (reference sequence). V was pared by 3 bases and J by 9 bases, with 20 bases between. The CDR3 has 15 amino acids.

The genes are TRBV5-6 and TRBJ2-1, with D perhaps TRBD2 (5 bases). Germline lookup yields CDR1 SGHDT and CDR2 YYEEEE. This CDR3 is 15 amino acids long. Trimming removed 5 bases at V and 4 bases at J, with 16 bases between. Written as DNA, the CDR3 is TGTGCCAGCAGGCCCCGTGGAGGTGGATACAATGAGCAGTTCTTC. This translates into CASRPRGGGYNEQFF. Based on the CDR3 plus reference TRBV5-6 and TRBJ2-1, the full variable domain is DAGVTQSPTHLIKTRGQQVTLRCSPKSGHDTVSWYQQALGQGPQFIFQYYEEEERQRGNFPDRFSGHQFPNYSSELNVNALLLGDSALYLCASRPRGGGYNEQFFGPGTRLTVL.

This clonotype has only a few counts. At one end the junction does not follow the germline gene, possibly because of a read error. This rearrangement joins TRBV7-7 to TRBJ2-1; 9 nucleotides match TRBD2. This CDR3 has 16 residues. Germline CDR1 and CDR2: SSHAT and FNYEAQ (reference sequence). The CDR3 protein is CASSLVAGANYNEQFF. The CDR3 DNA follows: TGTGCCAGCAGTTTAGTAGCGGGGGCCAACTACAATGAGCAGTTCTTC.

This clonotype was counted between two and nine times. This chain joins TRBV5-1 and TRBJ2-7; D is perhaps TRBD2 (5 bases). Per germline, CDR1 SGHRS and CDR2 YFSETQ. CDR3 length equals 16 residues. V lost 0 bases and J lost 2, with 15 bases in between. CDR3 residues: CASSLGGPAETYEQYF. CDR3 bases: TGCGCCAGCAGCTTGGGCGGACCAGCGGAAACCTACGAGCAGTACTTC.

The chain employs TRBV10-3 and TRBJ1-6; 9 nucleotides match TRBD1. The CDR3 is made up of 14 amino acids. Trimming removed 6 bases from V and 9 bases from J; junction bases left unmatched: 6. The germline V gene has CDR1 ENHRY and CDR2 SYGVKD. DNA for the CDR3: TGTGCCATCAGAGAGGGACAGGGCGGTTCACCCCTCCACTTT. Translation gives CAIREGQGGSPLHF.

This clonotype was counted a few times. The genes are TRBV7-7 and TRBJ2-2; TRBD2 aligns across 8 bases. CDR1 and CDR2 (germline): SSHAT, FNYEAQ (reference sequence). Unmatched junction bases numbered 5, after V lost 1 base and J lost 4 bases. The CDR3 has 16 residues. The CDR3 is CASSLVPGLGTGELFF. The CDR3 DNA follows: TGTGCCAGCAGCTTAGTACCGGGACTAGGCACCGGGGAGCTGTTTTTT.

This clonotype was picked up a small number of times. One end of the junction is discordant with germline, which a read error may explain. The rearrangement uses TRBV12-3 or TRBV12-4 and TRBJ1-2; D might be TRBD1 (6 bases). The CDR3 has 14 residues. CDR3 bases: TGTGCCGGCAGTTTACCGGGGACAAACTATGGCTACACCTTC. This translates into CAGSLPGTNYGYTF.

This clonotype was seen a few times. The chain is built from TRBV14 and TRBJ2-1; 7 bases agree with TRBD2. The CDR3 extends over 13 amino acids. V lost 5 bases and J lost 7; bases outside the gene matches: 5. Per germline, CDR1 SGHDN and CDR2 FVKESK. The CDR3 DNA reads as TGTGCCAGCAGCGGACTAGACCGGAATGAGCAGTTCTTC. Translated: CASSGLDRNEQFF.

Only a few counts were recorded for this clonotype. V gene TRBV29-1 combines with J gene TRBJ1-1; TRBD1 might be the D (5 bases). Trimming took off 6 bases at V and 5 bases at J, with 13 bases between the two ends. There are 12 residues in the CDR3. CDR1 and CDR2 from the germline V gene are SQVTM and ANQGSEA. CDR3 region: CSVAIRGTEAFF. The CDR3 nucleotides read TGCAGCGTCGCCATAAGGGGAACTGAAGCTTTCTTT.

This clonotype was detected ten times or more. The rearrangement uses TRBV10-3 and TRBJ1-2; no clear D. The CDR3 runs to 13 residues. Trimming stripped 0 bases from V and 5 bases from J, with 7 bases between. CDR1 is ENHRY, CDR2 SYGVKD, per germline. Written as DNA, the CDR3 is TGTGCCATCAGTGAGTCAACGGCATATGGCTACACCTTC. This sequence encodes CAISESTAYGYTF.

The chain uses TRBV15 and TRBJ2-1, with 9 bases lining up with TRBD2. The junction had 8 bases not matched to a gene; V was cut back by 2 bases and J by 0 bases. The CDR3 consists of 18 residues. Germline-derived CDR1 and CDR2 are LNHNV and YYDKDF (reference sequence). CDR3 nucleotides: TGTGCCACCAGCAGAATGTCTTTAGCGGGAGTCTCCTACAATGAGCAGTTCTTC. Its translation is CATSRMSLAGVSYNEQFF.

The chain combines TRBV10-3 with TRBJ2-1; D ambiguous. Trimming took off 5 bases at V and 8 bases at J, with 10 bases between the two ends. The CDR3 is 12 amino acids. Germline assignment: CDR1 ENHRY and CDR2 SYGVKD. In DNA form, the CDR3 reads TGTGCCATCAGTCAGAAGCGCGATGAGCAGTTCTTC. This sequence encodes CAISQKRDEQFF.

The chain combines TRBV29-1 with TRBJ2-4; D may be TRBD2 (5 bases). The CDR3 runs to 12 residues. Trimming removed 1 base from V and 9 bases from J, with 10 bases in between. Per germline, CDR1 SQVTM and CDR2 ANQGSEA. CDR3 nucleotides: TGCAGCGTTGAAGTGGGGAGCGGCATTCAGTACTTC. As protein: CSVEVGSGIQYF.

This clonotype was counted ten times or more. The genes are TRBV28 and TRBJ2-4; D is perhaps TRBD1 (5 bases). Trimming stripped 3 bases from V and 1 base from J, with 10 bases between. Germline loops: CDR1 MDHEN, CDR2 SYDVKM. The CDR3 has 15 amino acids. DNA of the CDR3: TGTGCCAGCAGTTTCCCGGACAAGGCCAAAAACATTCAGTACTTC. Translated, it gives CASSFPDKAKNIQYF. Full variable domain (outside the CDR3, taken from reference TRBV28 and TRBJ2-4): DVKVTQSSRYLVKRTGEKVFLECVQDMDHENMFWYRQDPGLGLRLIYFSYDVKMKEKGDIPEGYSVSREKKERFSLILESASTNQTSMYLCASSFPDKAKNIQYFGAGTRLSVL.

A remark on this clonotype: A much bigger clone sits one base away, suggesting this may be a read error. The rearrangement uses TRBV7-8 and TRBJ1-5; 8 bases fit TRBD1. The CDR3 consists of 17 residues. V gave up 5 bases and J gave up 2 bases; unmatched junction bases: 11. CDR1 SGHVS and CDR2 FQNEAQ come from the germline V gene. The CDR3 loop is CASSKWTGSNGNQPQHF. CDR3 in DNA: TGTGCCAGCAGCAAATGGACAGGGAGCAATGGCAATCAGCCCCAGCATTTT. Looking up the rest from reference TRBV7-8 and TRBJ1-5 gives the full variable domain: GAGVSQSPRYKVAKRGQDVALRCDPISGHVSLFWYQQALGQGPEFLTYFQNEAQLDKSGLPSDRFFAERPEGSVSTLKIQRTQQEDSAVYLCASSKWTGSNGNQPQHFGDGTRLSIL.

This clonotype was found many times. The gene calls are TRBV5-1 and TRBJ2-1, with TRBD2 identical over 11 bases. The V and J ends lost 7 bases and 7 bases, in that order; junction bases with no gene match: 7. This CDR3 spans 14 amino acids. Germline CDR1 reads SGHRS; CDR2 reads YFSETQ. The CDR3 nucleotides read TGCGCCAGCGGGCCGGGACTAGCGGAGAATGAGCAGTTCTTC. It translates to CASGPGLAENEQFF.